The 5 T cell receptor beta chains given below trace back to one sample, sequenced in a study of T cell responses to AZD1222 COVID-19 vaccine. Assay: immunoSEQ multiplex PCR; the TCRdb copy retains only in-frame clones and omits some. The data contain approximately 130,000 clones, under 95% of them singletons. The sequencing here drew on peripheral blood, taken on day 0 of AZD1222 vaccination. The receptor set was obtained from an adult in good health.

This rearrangement joins TRBV18 to TRBJ2-7; D is possibly TRBD1 (6 bases). Trimming took off 3 bases at V and 1 base at J, with 16 bases between the two ends. CDR1 and CDR2 (germline): KGHSH, LQKENI. This CDR3 comprises 16 residues. The CDR3 coding sequence is TGTGCCAGCTCACCCGAGACAGGTCCCAATTCCTACGAGCAGTACTTC. This codes for CASSPETGPNSYEQYF.

The genes are TRBV19 and TRBJ2-7; D perhaps matches TRBD1 (5 bases). There are 16 residues in the CDR3. Trimming pared 3 bases from V and 4 bases from J, leaving 19 bases between. Germline-derived CDR1 and CDR2 are LNHDA and SQIVND (reference sequence). In DNA form, the CDR3 reads TGTGCCAGTAGTATTAGAGGACACGGCACAGATTACGAGCAGTACTTC. It encodes CASSIRGHGTDYEQYF.

V and J are TRBV29-1 and TRBJ1-1; no clear D gene. Germline V gives CDR1 SQVTM, CDR2 ANQGSEA. Trimming pared 7 bases from V and 5 bases from J, leaving 14 bases between. CDR3 length equals 12 residues. The CDR3 DNA follows: TGCAGCGGAGGACGGAATCCAACTGAAGCTTTCTTT. This sequence encodes CSGGRNPTEAFF.

This clone was seen only once. The CDR3 region has the DNA TGTGCCAGCGCCCCAGGGGCTCAGGCCCATTATGGCTACACCTTC. Protein product: CASAPGAQAHYGYTF. The chain uses TRBV6-5 and TRBJ1-2, with D maybe TRBD1 (6 bases). Germline CDR1 reads MNHEY; CDR2 reads SVGAGI. The germline V and J ends were trimmed by 8 bases and 5 bases, with 21 bases remaining between them. The CDR3 is made up of 15 amino acids.

The chain has TRBV3-1 (or the pseudogene TRBV3-2) and TRBJ1-4; a weak D match, TRBD1 (5 bases). CDR1 LGHDT and CDR2 YNNKEL come from the germline V gene (reference sequence). V was cut by 6 bases and J by 4 bases, with 18 bases left in between. This CDR3 spans 16 amino acids. The CDR3 nucleotides are TGTGCCAGCAGATCCACAGTAGGGGTGAATAATGAAAAACTGTTTTTT. Amino acids: CASRSTVGVNNEKLFF.